This TCR beta chain was sequenced in a study of CD8 T cells in Susac syndrome. Random hexamers were used to reverse transcribe an amount of roughly 0.45 to 1 ug RNA. Across 54 Vbeta and 13 Jbeta, TCR beta CDR3 was amplified with immunoSEQ multiplex PCR. Each CDR3 protein is one row after TCRdb ran MiXCR on the immunoSEQ multiplex PCR reads. The repertoire includes 150,000 to 200,000 distinct CDR3 sequences, just under 95% of them detected once, and 0.11% to 0.15% sits in the top ten. Sequencing of TCR beta was carried out in blood CD8+ and CD4+ T cells. V shed 9 bases and J 1 base; nucleotides not matched to a gene: 4. The CDR3 is made up of 13 amino acids. Per germline, CDR1 MGHDK and CDR2 SYGVNS.

The V and J genes are TRBV25-1 and TRBJ2-7; 9 bases fit TRBD1. The clonotype was recovered from a human donor in good health. Sequencing was done on a sample of CD4+ T cells from PBMCs. The CDR3 region is CARTGGDSYEQYF. The CDR3 DNA sequence: TGTGCCAGGACAGGGGGGGATTCCTACGAGCAGTACTTC.